The 28 T cell receptor beta chains below come from one sample, sequenced in a study of cytomegalovirus exposure and HLA in healthy donors. Both 60 Vbeta primers and 13 Jbeta primers went into the PCR. Assay: immunoSEQ multiplex PCR; the TCRdb copy retains only in-frame clones and omits some. The sample's table shows under 200,000 clones. The sample was PBMCs. These receptors were obtained from a man aged 30 to 39 in good health and CMV-seronegative.

This sequence joins TRBV11-2 and TRBJ2-1; 8 nucleotides align to TRBD2. CDR3 length: 18 amino acids. Trimming cost V 5 bases and J 5 bases; bases outside gene matches: 17. Germline V CDR1 and CDR2: SGHAT, FQNNGV. CDR3 nucleotides: TGTGCCAGCAGCCCCGAACGGTGGAAGCGGGGGACTGACAATGAGCAGTTCTTC. Its protein product is CASSPERWKRGTDNEQFF.

This rearrangement joins TRBV5-1 to TRBJ2-7; D might be TRBD1 (6 bases). The CDR3 loop spans 15 amino acids. Germline CDR1 reads SGHRS; CDR2 reads YFSETQ. Trimming left V 0 bases short and J 0 bases short, with 10 bases between. CDR3 sequence (DNA): TGCGCCAGCAGCTTGGCTCAGGGGTACTCCTACGAGCAGTACTTC. As protein: CASSLAQGYSYEQYF. Filled out from reference TRBV5-1 and TRBJ2-7, the complete variable domain reads KAGVTQTPRYLIKTRGQQVTLSCSPISGHRSVSWYQQTPGQGLQFLFEYFSETQRNKGNFPGRFSGRQFSNSRSEMNVSTLELGDSALYLCASSLAQGYSYEQYFGPGTRLTVT.

The rearrangement joins TRBV6-6 to TRBJ1-3; TRBD1 might be the D (6 bases). Germline CDR1 reads MNHNY; CDR2 reads SVGAGI (reference sequence). The CDR3 runs 14 residues. V was shortened by 6 bases and J by 8 bases, with 17 bases between the two germline ends. In DNA form, the CDR3 reads TGTGCCAGCAGCACTGCCGGAAGGACAGACACCATATATTTT. Its protein product is CASSTAGRTDTIYF.

The CDR3 DNA sequence: TGTGCCAGTAGTGAAAGGGCAGGGGCGTCCTACGAGCAGTACTTC. This encodes CASSERAGASYEQYF. This chain links TRBV19 with TRBJ2-7, with a weak D call TRBD1 (6 bases). V was clipped by 5 bases and J by 1 base, with 15 bases between them. CDR1 and CDR2 from the germline V gene are LNHDA and SQIVND (reference sequence). The CDR3 covers 15 residues.

V gene TRBV7-6 combines with J gene TRBJ2-7; a possible D gene is TRBD1 (5 bases). V was shortened by 5 bases and J by 7 bases, with 21 bases between the two germline ends. Germline lookup yields CDR1 SGHVS and CDR2 FNYEAQ. The CDR3 is 15 amino acids. The CDR3, as DNA: TGTGCCAGCAGCCCGACCTGGGGCGGACCAAGTGAGCAGTACTTC. It specifies CASSPTWGGPSEQYF.

The chain links TRBV11-1 to TRBJ2-3, with D tentatively TRBD1 (6 bases). Trimming left V 5 bases short and J 1 base short, with 10 bases between. Germline CDR1 is SGHAT and CDR2 is FQDESV (reference sequence). CDR3 length: 14 amino acids. CDR3 loop: CASSDNRGTDTQYF. CDR3 nucleotide sequence: TGTGCCAGCAGCGATAACAGGGGCACAGATACGCAGTATTTT.

The genes are TRBV27 and TRBJ2-1, with TRBD1 identical over 7 bases. The CDR3 is 18 amino acids. V lost 2 bases, J lost 7 bases, and 17 bases stayed unmatched. Germline loops: CDR1 MNHEY, CDR2 SMNVEV (reference sequence). The DNA of the CDR3 is TGTGCCAGCAGTTTAAAGCAACTCAGGGGGACAGTATCTAATGAGCAGTTCTTC. It encodes CASSLKQLRGTVSNEQFF.

The chain combines TRBV5-4 with TRBJ1-1; D might be TRBD1 (6 bases). Trimming cost V 1 base and J 6 bases, with 19 bases left between them. Germline CDR1 is SGHNT and CDR2 is YYREEE (reference sequence). CDR3 length: 16 residues. CDR3 in DNA: TGTGCCAGCAGCTTGAATAGGGGCGGGGGGCCTTCTGAAGCTTTCTTT. Protein sequence: CASSLNRGGGPSEAFF.

V is TRBV4-2 and J is TRBJ2-7; 10 nucleotides align to TRBD2. The germline gives CDR1 LGHNA, CDR2 YNFKEQ. The length of the CDR3 is 16 residues. With 5 bases clipped from V and 6 bases from J, the junction kept 13 bases outside the gene matches. CDR3 DNA: TGTGCCAGCAGCACCCCCGGGACTAGCGACCCCTCCGAGCAGTACTTC. It translates to CASSTPGTSDPSEQYF.

This sequence joins TRBV19 and TRBJ2-7; 8 bases line up with TRBD1. The trim removed 5 bases at V and 2 bases at J, leaving 8 bases unmatched. This CDR3 is 15 amino acids long. Germline assignment: CDR1 LNHDA and CDR2 SQIVND (reference sequence). CDR3 sequence: CASSSGTGLTYEQYF. CDR3 DNA: TGTGCCAGTAGTTCTGGGACAGGTCTCACCTACGAGCAGTACTTC. The full variable domain, rest sourced from reference TRBV19 and TRBJ2-7, is DGGITQSPKYLFRKEGQNVTLSCEQNLNHDAMYWYRQDPGQGLRLIYYSQIVNDFQKGDIAEGYSVSREKKESFPLTVTSAQKNPTAFYLCASSSGTGLTYEQYFGPGTRLTVT.

The chain has TRBV7-8 and TRBJ2-5; 10 bases agree with TRBD1. The DNA matches TRBJ2-7 better at its end, which makes the J call doubtful. Germline lookup yields CDR1 SGHVS and CDR2 FQNEAQ. CDR3 length equals 16 residues. DNA of the CDR3: TGTGCCAGCAGCTTAGACACGGGACAGGGGTGGTACGAGCAGTACTTC. Encoded protein: CASSLDTGQGWYEQYF.

This chain links TRBV7-9 with TRBJ1-1; tentatively, D is TRBD1 (5 bases). CDR1 is SEHNR and CDR2 is FQNEAQ in the germline V gene (reference sequence). V was cut by 5 bases and J by 6 bases, with 22 bases left in between. CDR3 length equals 16 residues. The CDR3 DNA is TGTGCCAGCAGCCGGGCCCCGGGGGTCGGGGTCGCTGAAGCTTTCTTT. Amino acid sequence: CASSRAPGVGVAEAFF.

The chain joins TRBV10-3 to TRBJ2-7; a possible D gene is TRBD1 (6 bases). CDR3 length equals 14 residues. V was clipped by 6 bases and J by 2 bases, with 14 bases between them. Germline V lookup: CDR1 ENHRY, CDR2 SYGVKD. The CDR3 loop is CAIREPGATYEQYF. The CDR3 DNA reads as TGTGCCATCAGAGAGCCAGGGGCAACCTACGAGCAGTACTTC.

V and J are TRBV15 and TRBJ1-1, with D possibly matching TRBD1 (6 bases). Germline CDR1 LNHNV, CDR2 YYDKDF (reference sequence). Trimming removed 3 bases from V and 1 base from J, with 6 bases in between. This CDR3 spans 13 amino acids. CDR3 coding DNA: TGTGCCACCAGCAGGGACAGGAACACTGAAGCTTTCTTT. It yields the protein CATSRDRNTEAFF.

The chain carries TRBV7-9 and TRBJ2-1, with 11 bases matching TRBD1. CDR1 is SEHNR and CDR2 is FQNEAQ in the germline V gene (reference sequence). Trimming cost V 3 bases and J 8 bases; bases outside gene matches: 6. This CDR3 contains 15 residues. CDR3 nucleotide sequence: TGTGCCAGCAGCTTCGGACAGGGGGCGATCGATGAGCAGTTCTTC. Translated: CASSFGQGAIDEQFF.

The chain carries TRBV10-2 and TRBJ2-3; 7 positions match TRBD2. Germline values: CDR1 WSHSY, CDR2 SAAADI. This CDR3 spans 13 amino acids. Losses at the gene ends were 2 bases for V and 7 bases for J; bases not matched to a gene: 3. This CDR3 reads CASSEGTINTQYF. Written as DNA, the CDR3 is TGCGCCAGCAGTGAGGGGACTATAAATACGCAGTATTTT.

V is TRBV7-9 and J is TRBJ2-1; weak D call: TRBD1 (6 bases). The V gene lost 1 base and the J gene lost 2 bases, with 6 bases spanning the gap. The length of the CDR3 is 14 residues. Germline loops: CDR1 SEHNR, CDR2 FQNEAQ (reference sequence). The CDR3 sequence is CASSLDRAYNEQFF. In nucleotides, the CDR3 is TGTGCCAGCAGCTTAGACAGGGCCTACAATGAGCAGTTCTTC. The complete variable domain, with remaining parts taken from reference TRBV7-9 and TRBJ2-1, reads DTGVSQNPRHKITKRGQNVTFRCDPISEHNRLYWYRQTLGQGPEFLTYFQNEAQLEKSRLLSDRFSAERPKGSFSTLEIQRTEQGDSAMYLCASSLDRAYNEQFFGPGTRLTVL.

V and J are TRBV27 and TRBJ1-1; maybe TRBD1 (6 bases). There are 17 residues in the CDR3. Germline V gives CDR1 MNHEY, CDR2 SMNVEV (reference sequence). Trimming left V 3 bases short and J 5 bases short, with 22 bases between. As DNA, the CDR3 is TGTGCCAGCAGTTTGTATTCGGCAGGGGAAGTAAAGACTGAAGCTTTCTTT. Translated, it gives CASSLYSAGEVKTEAFF.

The V and J genes are TRBV18 and TRBJ1-2; D unresolved. The germline V and J ends were trimmed by 0 bases and 4 bases, with 12 bases remaining between them. From germline, CDR1 is KGHSH and CDR2 LQKENI. This CDR3 comprises 15 residues. The CDR3 reads CASSPPASQLYGYTF. DNA for the CDR3: TGTGCCAGCTCACCACCGGCTAGCCAGCTCTATGGCTACACCTTC. Looking up the rest from reference TRBV18 and TRBJ1-2 gives the full variable domain: NAGVMQNPRHLVRRRGQEARLRCSPMKGHSHVYWYRQLPEEGLKFMVYLQKENIIDESGMPKERFSAEFPKEGPSILRIQQVVRGDSAAYFCASSPPASQLYGYTFGSGTRLTVV.

The CDR3 reads CASSRGSSGNTIYF. CDR3 nucleotides: TGTGCCAGCAGCCGAGGGTCCTCTGGAAACACCATATATTTT. The chain links TRBV11-2 to TRBJ1-3; no clear D gene. The V gene lost 5 bases and the J gene lost 0 bases, with 8 bases spanning the gap. This CDR3 is built from 14 residues. The germline V gene has CDR1 SGHAT and CDR2 FQNNGV.

The chain combines TRBV5-1 with TRBJ2-1; D is perhaps TRBD1 (5 bases). The germline V gene has CDR1 SGHRS and CDR2 YFSETQ. This CDR3 comprises 11 residues. V shed 6 bases and J shed 8 bases, with 9 bases lying between them. The CDR3 DNA reads as TGCGCCAGCATGGTGGGGCATGAGCAGTTCTTC. Encoded protein: CASMVGHEQFF.

The chain has TRBV5-6 and TRBJ2-3, with no clear D. The CDR3 length is 15 residues. CDR1 and CDR2 from the germline V gene are SGHDT and YYEEEE. Trimming stripped 2 bases from V and 2 bases from J, with 12 bases between. CDR3 sequence (DNA): TGTGCCAGCAGCTTTGGAACGGAGTTCACAGATACGCAGTATTTT. Protein product: CASSFGTEFTDTQYF.

This chain connects TRBV4-2 to TRBJ1-2; a weak D match, TRBD1 (6 bases). The germline V gene has CDR1 LGHNA and CDR2 YNFKEQ. V lost 3 bases to trimming and J lost 0 bases, with 14 bases between them. The CDR3 consists of 16 residues. CDR3 protein: CASSHPRDTSNYGYTF. For the CDR3, the DNA is TGTGCCAGCAGCCACCCCCGGGACACCTCTAACTATGGCTACACCTTC.

V and J are TRBV30 and TRBJ1-1, with D possibly being TRBD1 (6 bases). V was pared by 2 bases and J by 0 bases, with 19 bases between. The CDR3 loop spans 17 amino acids. Germline lookup yields CDR1 GTSNPN and CDR2 SVGIG (reference sequence). The CDR3 spells CAWSRTEIHPMNTEAFF. As DNA, the CDR3 is TGTGCCTGGAGTCGGACAGAAATTCATCCTATGAACACTGAAGCTTTCTTT.

The J gene is TRBJ2-1, the V gene TRBV6-5; 10 bases map to TRBD2. This CDR3 is built from 15 residues. V was pared by 4 bases and J by 4 bases, with 4 bases of the junction left unmatched. Germline V gene lookup returns CDR1 MNHEY and CDR2 SVGAGI. The CDR3: CASSFQAGGYNEQFF. CDR3 nucleotide sequence: TGTGCCAGCAGTTTCCAAGCGGGGGGGTACAATGAGCAGTTCTTC.

The chain is built from TRBV10-1 and TRBJ1-1; D perhaps matches TRBD1 (5 bases). Germline V lookup: CDR1 WNHNN, CDR2 SYGVQD (reference sequence). The CDR3 totals 13 residues. V lost 4 bases and J 1 base, leaving 7 bases between the germline ends. The CDR3: CASSGQPNTEAFF. The DNA of the CDR3 is TGCGCCAGCAGTGGACAGCCGAACACTGAAGCTTTCTTT.

This chain links TRBV6-1 with TRBJ1-2; 7 positions match TRBD1. With 1 base clipped from V and 3 bases from J, the junction kept 8 bases outside the gene matches. This CDR3 is 16 amino acids long. The germline V gene has CDR1 MNHNS and CDR2 SASEGT. The CDR3 DNA reads TGTGCCAGCAGTGAAGGACAGGGCGGACTCTACTATGGCTACACCTTC. Protein: CASSEGQGGLYYGYTF.

The rearrangement uses TRBV6-5 and TRBJ2-3; the match to TRBD1 covers 8 bases. CDR3 size: 14 residues. V dropped 9 bases and J dropped 0; count of bases not matched to a gene: 5. Germline lookup yields CDR1 MNHEY and CDR2 SVGAGI. For the CDR3, the DNA is TGTGCCAGTCGACAGGGGCCAAGCACAGATACGCAGTATTTT. This encodes CASRQGPSTDTQYF.